These 19 T cell receptor beta chains were sequenced from one sample in a study of blood T cell repertoires in COVID-19. Produced via immunoSEQ multiplex PCR; TCRdb's table is partial and in-frame only. The table records about 68,000 clones, around 87% of them present only once. The sample taken for sequencing was peripheral blood. These receptors came from a man aged 50-59 years with acute or convalescent COVID-19.

In DNA form, the CDR3 reads TGCAGCGTTAGGACAGGGGGGAACACCGGGGAGCTGTTTTTT. Translated, it gives CSVRTGGNTGELFF. The chain combines TRBV29-1 with TRBJ2-2, with TRBD1 matching 10 bases. V shed 5 bases, J shed 1 base, and the junction held 1 base outside the gene matches. The CDR3 extends over 14 amino acids. Germline V gene lookup returns CDR1 SQVTM and CDR2 ANQGSEA.

This CDR3 is CASSQVASGSFGEQFF. The CDR3 DNA reads as TGCGCCAGCAGCCAAGTAGCCAGCGGGAGTTTCGGTGAGCAGTTCTTC. This chain links TRBV4-3 with TRBJ2-1; the match to TRBD2 covers 8 bases. The CDR3 runs 16 residues. Germline assignment: CDR1 LGHNA and CDR2 YSLEER. Trimming took 1 base from V and 9 from J; bases not matched to a gene: 11.

This clone was counted a few times. V is TRBV7-8 and J is TRBJ1-5; the match to TRBD1 covers 10 bases. Germline assignment: CDR1 SGHVS and CDR2 FQNEAQ. The CDR3 consists of 14 residues. V lost 5 bases and J lost 9; bases outside the gene matches: 7. CDR3 bases: TGTGCCAGCAGCCCCTGGACAGGGGGGAGGCCCCAGCATTTT. The encoded protein is CASSPWTGGRPQHF.

The V call is TRBV7-2, the J call TRBJ2-7, with D uncertain. V was cut by 5 bases and J by 2 bases, with 16 bases left in between. Germline assignment: CDR1 SGHTA and CDR2 FQGNSA. The CDR3 runs 15 residues. CDR3 amino acids: CASSPILGSTYEQYF. CDR3 nucleotides: TGTGCCAGCAGCCCAATTTTGGGCTCAACCTACGAGCAGTACTTC.

This chain connects TRBV15 to TRBJ1-3; 7 positions match TRBD1. CDR3 size: 17 residues. V lost 5 bases and J lost 1; bases outside the gene matches: 11. The germline CDR1 and CDR2 sequences are LNHNV and YYDKDF (reference sequence). The CDR3 DNA reads as TGTGCCACCAGCCCGCCTATGACAGGGTGGTCTGGAAACACCATATATTTT. It translates to CATSPPMTGWSGNTIYF.

The chain combines TRBV4-2 with TRBJ1-2; 7 positions match TRBD1. This CDR3 contains 15 residues. Germline V gene lookup returns CDR1 LGHNA and CDR2 YNFKEQ. V lost 1 base and J lost 4; bases outside the gene matches: 6. This chain's CDR3 is CASSQVSGQVYGYTF. CDR3 nucleotides: TGTGCCAGCAGCCAAGTATCCGGACAGGTCTATGGCTACACCTTC.

The gene calls are TRBV18 and TRBJ1-1; the D gene is possibly TRBD1 (6 bases). Germline V CDR1 and CDR2: KGHSH, LQKENI. The length of the CDR3 is 16 residues. Trimming cost V 1 base and J 1 base, with 13 bases left between them. Written as DNA, the CDR3 is TGTGCCAGCTCACCACGCACAGGGACCGAGAACACTGAAGCTTTCTTT. Protein product: CASSPRTGTENTEAFF.

This clone was detected a few times. V usage is TRBV4-3 and J usage is TRBJ1-4, with D tentatively TRBD1 (6 bases). V lost 1 base and J 0 bases, leaving 12 bases between the germline ends. Germline V gene sequence: CDR1 LGHNA, CDR2 YSLEER. This CDR3 region has 17 residues. The chain's CDR3 is CASSQGPRGSTNEKLFF. The CDR3 coding sequence is TGCGCCAGCAGCCAAGGGCCCAGGGGCTCAACTAATGAAAAACTGTTTTTT.

The chain combines TRBV27 with TRBJ1-1; D not resolved. CDR1 is MNHEY and CDR2 is SMNVEV in the germline V gene (reference sequence). The CDR3 consists of 13 residues. Trimming left V 2 bases short and J 1 base short, with 5 bases between. CDR3 sequence (DNA): TGTGCCAGCAGTTTAGCAGAGAACACTGAAGCTTTCTTT. Translated: CASSLAENTEAFF.

V gene TRBV18 combines with J gene TRBJ2-3; possible D gene TRBD1, 7 bases. Germline values: CDR1 KGHSH, CDR2 LQKENI. Trimming took off 8 bases at V and 0 bases at J, with 15 bases between the two ends. There are 15 residues in the CDR3. The CDR3 region is CASRTRGVSTDTQYF. CDR3 coding DNA: TGTGCCAGCCGCACCAGGGGGGTTAGCACAGATACGCAGTATTTT.

The chain joins TRBV28 to TRBJ1-2; TRBD1 might be the D (5 bases). The germline CDR1 and CDR2 sequences are MDHEN and SYDVKM. Trimming took 6 bases from V and 8 from J, leaving 16 bases between them. The CDR3 is 13 residues long. The CDR3 reads CASRWGRERGYTF. For the CDR3, the DNA is TGTGCCAGCAGGTGGGGACGGGAGCGCGGCTACACCTTC.

This chain connects TRBV7-2 to TRBJ1-2, with TRBD1 identical over 7 bases. CDR1 and CDR2 from the germline V gene are SGHTA and FQGNSA. Trimming at V came to 4 bases and at J to 7 bases, leaving 9 bases not matched to a gene. The CDR3 is 14 residues long. The CDR3 sequence is CASSSGTAAFGYTF. CDR3 sequence (DNA): TGTGCCAGCAGCTCCGGGACAGCCGCTTTTGGCTACACCTTC.

The chain links TRBV4-3 to TRBJ1-2; D might be TRBD1 (5 bases). The CDR3 is 15 residues long. Germline assignment: CDR1 LGHNA and CDR2 YSLEER. Trimming left V 0 bases short and J 6 bases short, with 14 bases between. The CDR3 here is CASSQEGEGLNGYTF. Here the CDR3 DNA reads TGCGCCAGCAGCCAAGAAGGGGAGGGATTGAATGGCTACACCTTC.

V gene TRBV5-1 combines with J gene TRBJ1-4, with TRBD1 as a possible D gene (6 bases). CDR3 length equals 15 residues. Trimming stripped 4 bases from V and 5 bases from J, with 15 bases between. The V gene's germline CDR1 is SGHRS and CDR2 YFSETQ. As DNA, the CDR3 is TGCGCCAGCAGCCCTAGGGGGGGGCGCAATGAAAAACTGTTTTTT. Its translation: CASSPRGGRNEKLFF. Full variable domain (remainder filled in from reference TRBV5-1 and TRBJ1-4): KAGVTQTPRYLIKTRGQQVTLSCSPISGHRSVSWYQQTPGQGLQFLFEYFSETQRNKGNFPGRFSGRQFSNSRSEMNVSTLELGDSALYLCASSPRGGRNEKLFFGSGTQLSVL.

This clone has just one count. CDR3 in amino acids: CAWSPNGESNQPQHF. The DNA for the CDR3 is TGTGCCTGGAGTCCTAACGGGGAAAGCAATCAGCCCCAGCATTTT. The chain couples TRBV30 to TRBJ1-5, with D hard to call. The germline gives CDR1 GTSNPN, CDR2 SVGIG (reference sequence). The CDR3 extends over 15 amino acids. V was clipped by 2 bases and J by 1 base, with 12 bases between them.

The chain recombines TRBV4-1 with TRBJ2-6; 12 nucleotides agree with TRBD1. This CDR3 is built from 20 residues. Unmatched junction bases numbered 11, after V lost 1 base and J lost 4 bases. Germline V CDR1 and CDR2: MGHRA, YSYEKL. The CDR3: CASSQGDGTGGGSGANVLTF. The CDR3 DNA reads TGCGCCAGCAGCCAAGGCGATGGGACAGGGGGCGGTTCCGGGGCCAACGTCCTGACTTTC.

The rearrangement links TRBV15 to TRBJ2-7; 9 bases line up with TRBD1. The J segment lost 7 bases and the V segment lost 6 bases, leaving 7 bases of the junction unmatched. Germline V CDR1 and CDR2: LNHNV, YYDKDF (reference sequence). The CDR3 spans 13 residues. The CDR3 loop is CATRGTGFNEQYF. DNA of the CDR3: TGTGCCACCAGAGGGACAGGGTTTAATGAGCAGTACTTC.

V and J are TRBV2 and TRBJ1-6; 7 nucleotides align to TRBD1. With V trimmed by 7 bases and J by 3 bases, 6 bases remained unmatched. Germline-derived CDR1 and CDR2 are SNHLY and FYNNEI. This CDR3 contains 15 residues. The CDR3 DNA sequence: TGTGCCAGCAAACGGCAGGGGGACTATAATTCACCCCTCCACTTT. It is translated as CASKRQGDYNSPLHF.

The chain has TRBV7-2 and TRBJ1-5, with D unresolved. CDR1 is SGHTA, CDR2 FQGNSA, per germline. V was trimmed by 1 base and J by 7 bases, leaving 14 bases between them. CDR3 length: 15 residues. Here the CDR3 reads CASSLGGGSAQPQHF. CDR3 bases: TGTGCCAGCAGCTTAGGTGGCGGATCGGCCCAGCCCCAGCATTTT.